Listed here are 29 T cell receptor beta chains from one sample, sequenced in a study of OX40 agonist ivuxolimab in advanced cancers. Libraries were prepared by immunoSEQ multiplex PCR; TCRdb keeps only in-frame clonotypes and omits some of them. Of 5,500 to 7,000 clones listed, roughly 77% are singletons. The material was CD4+ or CD8+ T cells sorted from blood, obtained in a trial of the OX40 agonist ivuxolimab. The receptors originated from an adult with an advanced solid tumor such as melanoma, head and neck, liver or kidney cancer.

This clone has only a few counts. The rearrangement uses TRBV7-9 and TRBJ2-1; maybe TRBD1 (6 bases). Trimming pared 4 bases from V and 5 bases from J, leaving 18 bases between. The CDR3 has 16 residues. CDR1 is SEHNR and CDR2 is FQNEAQ in the germline V gene (reference sequence). This CDR3 reads CASSSNLGAWDNEQFF. The CDR3 DNA reads TGTGCCAGCAGCTCAAACTTGGGGGCATGGGACAATGAGCAGTTCTTC.

This chain connects TRBV28 to TRBJ2-7; 10 bases are shared with TRBD1. Germline values: CDR1 MDHEN, CDR2 SYDVKM. V lost 7 bases to trimming and J lost 3 bases; unmatched junction nucleotides: 15. The CDR3 contains 17 residues. Written as DNA, the CDR3 is TGTGCCAGCAACTGGGGGGACAGGGGACTAATTAACTACGAGCAGTACTTC. Translated, it gives CASNWGDRGLINYEQYF.

Note on this clone: The junction departs from germline at one end; a sequencing error may be responsible. The genes are TRBV28 and TRBJ2-1, with TRBD2 matching 11 bases. The germline gives CDR1 MDHEN, CDR2 SYDVKM. The CDR3 has 15 residues. This CDR3 is CANSLAGGDYNEQFF. The DNA of the CDR3 is TGTGCCAACAGTTTAGCGGGAGGGGATTACAATGAGCAGTTCTTC.

The V gene is TRBV5-8, the J gene TRBJ2-7, with D possibly matching TRBD2 (7 bases). V was clipped by 3 bases and J by 7 bases, with 17 bases between them. CDR1 and CDR2 from the germline V gene are SGHTS and YDEGEE. CDR3 size: 14 residues. The CDR3, as DNA: TGTGCCAGCAGCTGGGGCGGGGGCCCGGGGGAGCAGTACTTC. It codes for CASSWGGGPGEQYF. Full variable domain (missing parts from reference TRBV5-8 and TRBJ2-7): EAGVTQSPTHLIKTRGQQATLRCSPISGHTSVYWYQQALGLGLQFLLWYDEGEERNRGNFPPRFSGRQFPNYSSELNVNALELEDSALYLCASSWGGGPGEQYFGPGTRLTVT.

V gene TRBV11-2 combines with J gene TRBJ1-1, with D unresolved. Trimming stripped 1 base from V and 4 bases from J, with 10 bases between. Germline CDR1 is SGHAT and CDR2 is FQNNGV. CDR3 length equals 14 residues. The CDR3 region is CASSLVTKVTEAFF. As DNA, the CDR3 is TGTGCCAGCAGCTTAGTGACAAAGGTCACTGAAGCTTTCTTT. Drawing the rest from reference TRBV11-2 and TRBJ1-1, the complete variable domain is EAGVAQSPRYKIIEKRQSVAFWCNPISGHATLYWYQQILGQGPKLLIQFQNNGVVDDSQLPKDRFSAERLKGVDSTLKIQPAKLEDSAVYLCASSLVTKVTEAFFGQGTRLTVV.

The chain has TRBV11-2 and TRBJ2-2, with TRBD1 matching over 10 bases. V gave up 0 bases and J gave up 6 bases; unmatched junction bases: 7. This CDR3 has 17 residues. Germline CDR1 SGHAT, CDR2 FQNNGV. The CDR3 bases are TGTGCCAGCAGCTTAGACCGGACAGGGGGTCCCGCCGGGGAGCTGTTTTTT. Amino acids: CASSLDRTGGPAGELFF.

The rearrangement links TRBV6-5 to TRBJ2-7, with 7 bases identical to TRBD2. CDR1 and CDR2 (germline): MNHEY, SVGAGI. Trimming cost V 3 bases and J 5 bases; bases outside gene matches: 13. The CDR3 runs to 16 residues. The CDR3 DNA reads TGTGCCAGCAGTTATCTCTTCTCCCGGACTAGTGACGAGCAGTACTTC. Translation gives CASSYLFSRTSDEQYF.

The rearrangement uses TRBV14 and TRBJ2-5; D possibly corresponds to TRBD1 (5 bases). There are 13 residues in the CDR3. CDR1 is SGHDN, CDR2 FVKESK, per germline. V was shortened by 3 bases and J by 7 bases, with 12 bases between the two germline ends. CDR3 sequence: CASSHEQGSTQYF. In nucleotides, the CDR3 is TGTGCCAGCAGCCACGAGCAGGGCTCGACCCAGTACTTC.

This chain connects TRBV6-5 to TRBJ1-3, with D possibly being TRBD1 (6 bases). CDR1 and CDR2 (germline): MNHEY, SVGAGI. The CDR3 extends over 14 amino acids. Trimming took 4 bases from V and 1 from J, leaving 8 bases between them. CDR3 nucleotides: TGTGCCAGCAGTTCTCAGGGGTCTGGAAACACCATATATTTT. Translation: CASSSQGSGNTIYF.

The J gene is TRBJ2-2, the V gene TRBV9; D tentatively reads TRBD1 or TRBD2 (6 bases each). V was clipped by 3 bases and J by 7 bases, with 16 bases between them. Germline CDR1 SGDLS, CDR2 YYNGEE. The CDR3 runs to 15 residues. CDR3 region: CASSAPGAEIGELFF. For the CDR3, the DNA is TGTGCCAGCAGCGCCCCGGGGGCAGAGATCGGGGAGCTGTTTTTT.

V and J are TRBV4-3 and TRBJ1-1, with D tentatively TRBD1 (6 bases). The CDR3 totals 15 residues. Germline V gene lookup returns CDR1 LGHNA and CDR2 YSLEER. The V gene lost 0 bases and the J gene lost 3 bases, with 11 bases spanning the gap. CDR3 sequence reads: CASSQDEGGDTEAFF. The CDR3 DNA reads as TGCGCCAGCAGCCAAGATGAGGGGGGGGACACTGAAGCTTTCTTT.

V and J are TRBV15 and TRBJ2-1; D is ambiguous. V shed 1 base and J shed 2 bases, with 6 bases lying between them. Germline-derived CDR1 and CDR2 are LNHNV and YYDKDF (reference sequence). This CDR3 is built from 14 residues. The CDR3 region has the DNA TGTGCCACCAGCAGAGGAGCAACCTACAATGAGCAGTTCTTC. Amino acid sequence: CATSRGATYNEQFF. The whole variable domain, filled in from reference TRBV15 and TRBJ2-1, reads DAMVIQNPRYQVTQFGKPVTLSCSQTLNHNVMYWYQQKSSQAPKLLFHYYDKDFNNEADTPDNFQSRRPNTSFCFLDIRSPGLGDTAMYLCATSRGATYNEQFFGPGTRLTVL.

The chain uses TRBV28 and TRBJ1-5, with a weak D call TRBD1 (6 bases). CDR1 and CDR2 (germline): MDHEN, SYDVKM. The CDR3 loop spans 15 amino acids. Trimming stripped 2 bases from V and 6 bases from J, with 14 bases between. CDR3 protein: CASSLPGTFGQPQHF. The DNA for the CDR3 is TGTGCCAGCAGTTTACCCGGGACATTTGGTCAGCCCCAGCATTTT. The complete variable domain, with remaining parts taken from reference TRBV28 and TRBJ1-5, reads DVKVTQSSRYLVKRTGEKVFLECVQDMDHENMFWYRQDPGLGLRLIYFSYDVKMKEKGDIPEGYSVSREKKERFSLILESASTNQTSMYLCASSLPGTFGQPQHFGDGTRLSIL.

This clone has only one observation. This chain uses TRBV14 with TRBJ2-1; tentative D call: TRBD2 (5 bases). Trimming removed 4 bases at V and 4 bases at J, with 8 bases between. In germline, CDR1 is SGHDN, CDR2 FVKESK. CDR3 length equals 13 residues. The CDR3 nucleotides are TGTGCCAGCAGCCGCCTAGCTTACAATGAGCAGTTCTTC. Translation gives CASSRLAYNEQFF.

Here the CDR3 DNA reads TGTGCCAGCAGCTTAGTTCCACCTTCCTACGAGCAGTACTTC. It translates to CASSLVPPSYEQYF. The chain uses TRBV7-2 and TRBJ2-7; D gene ambiguous. Trimming removed 1 base from V and 1 base from J, with 8 bases in between. Germline CDR1 is SGHTA and CDR2 is FQGNSA. CDR3 length equals 14 residues. The complete variable domain, with remaining parts taken from reference TRBV7-2 and TRBJ2-7, reads GAGVSQSPSNKVTEKGKDVELRCDPISGHTALYWYRQSLGQGLEFLIYFQGNSAPDKSGLPSDRFSAERTGGSVSTLTIQRTQQEDSAVYLCASSLVPPSYEQYFGPGTRLTVT.

V usage is TRBV7-6 and J usage is TRBJ2-3, with D perhaps TRBD1 (5 bases). Germline assignment: CDR1 SGHVS and CDR2 FNYEAQ. Trimming took 3 bases from V and 2 from J, leaving 24 bases between them. This CDR3 has 19 amino acids. CDR3 nucleotide sequence: TGTGCCAGCAGCTTTTTGTCAGGGTTGGAACCCGGGTCCACAGATACGCAGTATTTT. Protein sequence: CASSFLSGLEPGSTDTQYF.

The J gene is TRBJ2-1, the V gene TRBV19, with 9 bases aligning to TRBD2. The CDR3 loop spans 16 amino acids. The V segment lost 5 bases and the J segment 2 bases; nucleotides outside the gene matches: 7. CDR1 LNHDA and CDR2 SQIVND come from the germline V gene (reference sequence). CDR3 protein: CASSFTLAGPYNEQFF. CDR3 bases: TGTGCCAGTAGTTTCACGCTAGCGGGACCCTACAATGAGCAGTTCTTC.

The chain joins TRBV4-2 to TRBJ2-7, with a weak D call TRBD2 (5 bases). The length of the CDR3 is 15 residues. V was pared by 0 bases and J by 4 bases, with 13 bases between. Germline CDR1 reads LGHNA; CDR2 reads YNFKEQ. The CDR3 sequence is CASSQDHGIAYEQYF. CDR3 bases: TGTGCCAGCAGCCAAGATCACGGGATAGCATACGAGCAGTACTTC.

The rearrangement joins TRBV27 to TRBJ2-3; 10 bases are shared with TRBD2. The V and J ends lost 2 bases and 4 bases, in that order; junction bases with no gene match: 18. CDR3 length: 20 amino acids. Germline lookup yields CDR1 MNHEY and CDR2 SMNVEV (reference sequence). The CDR3 protein is CASSLNPPASGSSLADTQYF. The CDR3 DNA reads TGTGCCAGCAGTTTAAATCCCCCGGCTAGCGGGAGTTCATTGGCAGATACGCAGTATTTT.

The chain uses TRBV7-6 and TRBJ2-2; D not resolved. The germline V gene encodes CDR1 SGHVS and CDR2 FNYEAQ. The CDR3 consists of 12 residues. Between the trimmed V and J ends, which lost 5 bases and 7 bases, there was a span of 8 bases. CDR3 loop: CASSPDYGELFF. In nucleotides, the CDR3 is TGTGCCAGCAGCCCCGATTACGGGGAGCTGTTTTTT.

The genes are TRBV14 and TRBJ2-3; 13 nucleotides agree with TRBD2. This CDR3 region has 19 residues. J gave up 4 bases and V 4 bases, and 14 bases lay outside the gene matches. Germline V gene data show CDR1 as SGHDN and CDR2 as FVKESK. CDR3 protein: CASSRLAGRTSGSSDTQYF. In nucleotides, the CDR3 is TGTGCCAGCAGCCGCCTCGCCGGTCGGACTAGCGGGAGCTCAGATACGCAGTATTTT.

The chain couples TRBV30 to TRBJ2-3, with D unresolved. CDR1 and CDR2 (germline): GTSNPN, SVGIG (reference sequence). The CDR3 totals 13 residues. The V end lost 1 base, the J end lost 5 bases, and 10 bases lay between the germline ends. The CDR3 nucleotides are TGTGCCTGGAGTGACCAACCGGAAGATACGCAGTATTTT. Translated, it gives CAWSDQPEDTQYF. Variable domain in full (rest from reference TRBV30 and TRBJ2-3): SQTIHQWPATLVQPVGSPLSLECTVEGTSNPNLYWYRQAAGRGLQLLFYSVGIGQISSEVPQNLSASRPQDRQFILSSKKLLLSDSGFYLCAWSDQPEDTQYFGPGTRLTVL.

The rearrangement uses TRBV6-6 and TRBJ1-1; D not certain. V shed 5 bases and J shed 2 bases, with 15 bases lying between them. Per the germline V gene, CDR1 is MNHNY and CDR2 is SVGAGI (reference sequence). The CDR3 has 15 amino acids. The CDR3 region has the DNA TGTGCCAGCAGTATCTTCTTGGACGGCAACACTGAAGCTTTCTTT. Its protein product is CASSIFLDGNTEAFF.

The chain carries TRBV7-2 and TRBJ1-1; no clear D gene. CDR1 SGHTA and CDR2 FQGNSA come from the germline V gene. Trimming removed 6 bases at V and 0 bases at J, with 17 bases between. This CDR3 has 16 amino acids. This CDR3 is CASRENTIRVNTEAFF. The CDR3 DNA sequence: TGTGCCAGCAGGGAGAATACGATTAGGGTGAACACTGAAGCTTTCTTT.

This sequence joins TRBV7-9 and TRBJ1-2, with D perhaps matching TRBD1 (6 bases). CDR3 length equals 13 residues. Trimming stripped 4 bases from V and 6 bases from J, with 12 bases between. CDR1 is SEHNR and CDR2 is FQNEAQ in the germline V gene (reference sequence). In nucleotides, the CDR3 is TGTGCCAGCAGCTATGTAGGGGGTGATGGCTACACCTTC. It specifies CASSYVGGDGYTF.

This clone was seen just once. The chain joins TRBV6-1 to TRBJ1-2, with D maybe TRBD1 (6 bases). Germline CDR1 reads MNHNS; CDR2 reads SASEGT. This CDR3 is built from 13 residues. Between the trimmed V and J ends, which lost 5 bases and 5 bases, there was a span of 12 bases. CDR3 residues: CASSRTEEYGYTF. CDR3 nucleotides: TGTGCCAGCAGTAGGACAGAAGAGTATGGCTACACCTTC.

This clone has only a few counts. This chain connects TRBV19 to TRBJ2-3, with D possibly being TRBD1 (5 bases). V lost 10 bases and J lost 1, with 18 bases in between. The length of the CDR3 is 15 residues. The germline CDR1 and CDR2 sequences are LNHDA and SQIVND (reference sequence). CDR3 residues: CATSEAGAGTDTQYF. In DNA form, the CDR3 reads TGTGCCACAAGCGAGGCTGGGGCCGGCACAGATACGCAGTATTTT.

This sequence joins TRBV4-2 and TRBJ2-7; D may be TRBD2 (6 bases). The CDR3 has 13 amino acids. V was pared by 3 bases and J by 3 bases, with 9 bases between. The germline V gene has CDR1 LGHNA and CDR2 YNFKEQ. The CDR3 DNA sequence: TGTGCCAGCAGCCAGCAGGAGGGCTACGAGCAGTACTTC. Its translation: CASSQQEGYEQYF.

This sequence joins TRBV12-1 and TRBJ1-2; the DNA was not used to check the table's D call, TRBD1. TRBV12-1 is recorded as a pseudogene. CDR3 length: 15 amino acids. The DNA for the CDR3 is TGTGCCAGCAGCTCCTTCGGACAGGGCCTCTATGGCTACACCTTC. Translating gives CASSSFGQGLYGYTF.